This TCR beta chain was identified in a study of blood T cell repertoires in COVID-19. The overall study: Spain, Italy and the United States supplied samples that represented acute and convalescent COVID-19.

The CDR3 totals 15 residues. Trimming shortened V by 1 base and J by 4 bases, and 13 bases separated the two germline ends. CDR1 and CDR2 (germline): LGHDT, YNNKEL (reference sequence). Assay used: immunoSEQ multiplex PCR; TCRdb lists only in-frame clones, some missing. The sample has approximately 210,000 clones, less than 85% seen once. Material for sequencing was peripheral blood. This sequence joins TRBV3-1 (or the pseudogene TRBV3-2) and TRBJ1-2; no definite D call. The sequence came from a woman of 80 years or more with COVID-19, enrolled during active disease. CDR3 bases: TGTGCCAGCAGCCAAGTAGATGAGGGCGGCTATGGCTACACCTTC. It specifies CASSQVDEGGYGYTF.